Included here is one T cell receptor (beta chain) sequence, with context. Absent ophthalmopathy progression within 18 months defined stable Graves' hyperthyroidism. It was uncontrolled infection, other autoimmune disease, pregnancy or lactation that excluded patients. Orbital computed tomography, thyroid ultrasound, serum thyroxine and TRAb, and clinical symptoms together informed the diagnoses. Germline V gene lookup returns CDR1 SGDLS and CDR2 YYNGEE. Trimming removed 3 bases from V and 6 bases from J, with 13 bases in between. The CDR3 loop spans 14 amino acids. RNA transcripts served as the template for amplifying TCR beta CDR3 regions. The primer set for the first-round RT-PCR of the TCR CDR3 was HTBI. TCRdb re-called the multiplex PCR reads with MiXCR, one entry per CDR3 protein. The data show approximately 330,000 distinct CDR3 sequences, with around 20% seen just once and over 45% held by the top ten.

This sample was included in a study of T cells in Graves' hyperthyroidism and ophthalmopathy. This TCR was recovered from a woman in her forties or fifties with Graves' hyperthyroidism. The chain employs TRBV9 and TRBJ1-5; the D gene is possibly TRBD1 (5 bases). Material for sequencing was blood. CDR3 in amino acids: CASSEGWVGQPQHF. As DNA, the CDR3 is TGTGCCAGCAGCGAGGGGTGGGTTGGTCAGCCCCAGCATTTT.